The 20 T cell receptor beta chains listed next were all sequenced from one sample in a study of a mutant IDH1 vaccine in newly diagnosed glioma. Time point here: week 47, end of study. Vaccine doses each comprised 300 ug of mutant IDH1 20-mer peptide, with topical imiquimod. Antigens of these TCRs are unknown. Only in-frame clones appear in the TCRdb table, and some are missing; sequencing was by immunoSEQ multiplex PCR. The table shows approximately 50,000 clones, with over 80% occurring only once. Sample: PBMCs, taken from a glioma patient whose treatment included an IDH1 peptide vaccine. The origin of the receptors is a woman in her 50s with glioma.

The rearrangement joins TRBV18 to TRBJ2-7, with D unclear. This CDR3 has 13 residues. Germline CDR1 reads KGHSH; CDR2 reads LQKENI. Trimming cost V 6 bases and J 3 bases, with 12 bases left between them. The CDR3 spells CASSQYLGYEQYF. The CDR3 coding sequence is TGTGCCAGCTCGCAATATCTTGGCTACGAGCAGTACTTC.

This clone occurred once. This chain connects TRBV9 to TRBJ2-5; 8 bases match TRBD1. V gave up 2 bases and J gave up 3 bases; unmatched junction bases: 3. There are 14 residues in the CDR3. From germline, CDR1 is SGDLS and CDR2 YYNGEE. This CDR3 is CASSVGTGEETQYF. CDR3 bases: TGTGCCAGCAGCGTGGGGACAGGCGAAGAGACCCAGTACTTC.

The CDR3 coding sequence is TGTGCCAGCGGGGGACCGGTGGGCACTGAAGCTTTCTTT. Translation: CASGGPVGTEAFF. This rearrangement joins TRBV14 to TRBJ1-1; weak D call: TRBD1 (5 bases). Trimming shortened V by 8 bases and J by 4 bases, and 14 bases separated the two germline ends. There are 13 residues in the CDR3. From germline, CDR1 is SGHDN and CDR2 FVKESK. Full variable domain (outside the CDR3, taken from reference TRBV14 and TRBJ1-1): EAGVTQFPSHSVIEKGQTVTLRCDPISGHDNLYWYRRVMGKEIKFLLHFVKESKQDESGMPNNRFLAERTGGTYSTLKVQPAELEDSGVYFCASGGPVGTEAFFGQGTRLTVV.

This chain links TRBV27 with TRBJ1-2, with D unresolved. Trimming removed 3 bases at V and 4 bases at J, with 9 bases between. The germline V gene has CDR1 MNHEY and CDR2 SMNVEV (reference sequence). The CDR3 spans 13 residues. CDR3 loop: CASSFGEGYGYTF. The CDR3 region has the DNA TGTGCCAGCAGTTTCGGTGAGGGCTATGGCTACACCTTC.

The V gene is TRBV4-2, the J gene TRBJ1-5; 7 bases agree with TRBD1. From germline, CDR1 is LGHNA and CDR2 YNFKEQ. V was pared by 0 bases and J by 4 bases, with 12 bases of the junction left unmatched. This CDR3 contains 18 residues. CDR3 DNA: TGTGCCAGCAGCCAAGACCGGGACAGCTACTTTGGGAATCAGCCCCAGCATTTT. This sequence encodes CASSQDRDSYFGNQPQHF.

The gene calls are TRBV27 and TRBJ2-7; D possibly corresponds to TRBD1 (5 bases). CDR3 length: 14 amino acids. Germline-derived CDR1 and CDR2 are MNHEY and SMNVEV (reference sequence). Trimming shortened V by 3 bases and J by 0 bases, and 9 bases separated the two germline ends. The CDR3 loop reads CASSFQGSSYEQYF. The CDR3 DNA reads as TGTGCCAGCAGTTTTCAGGGAAGCTCCTACGAGCAGTACTTC.

The rearrangement links TRBV10-3 to TRBJ2-5, with D hard to call. The CDR3 sequence is 12 residues long. CDR1 is ENHRY, CDR2 SYGVKD, per germline. The V gene lost 0 bases and the J gene lost 6 bases, with 5 bases spanning the gap. CDR3 in DNA: TGTGCCATCAGTGAGTCGGGAAAGACCCAGTACTTC. Translation gives CAISESGKTQYF.

This clone was seen a handful of times. V and J are TRBV19 and TRBJ1-1, with no clear D. Germline V gene data show CDR1 as LNHDA and CDR2 as SQIVND (reference sequence). There are 13 residues in the CDR3. V dropped 6 bases and J dropped 2 bases, with 10 bases sitting between them. For the CDR3, the DNA is TGTGCCAGTAGCAGAGGATATAACACTGAAGCTTTCTTT. It is translated as CASSRGYNTEAFF.

The chain employs TRBV30 and TRBJ1-6; 7 bases are a match to TRBD1. The CDR3 is 13 amino acids. From germline, CDR1 is GTSNPN and CDR2 SVGIG (reference sequence). The trim removed 3 bases at V and 5 bases at J, leaving 1 base unmatched. The CDR3 sequence: CAWRGQNNSPLHF. The CDR3 bases are TGTGCCTGGAGGGGACAGAATAATTCACCCCTCCACTTT. Full variable domain (remainder filled in from reference TRBV30 and TRBJ1-6): SQTIHQWPATLVQPVGSPLSLECTVEGTSNPNLYWYRQAAGRGLQLLFYSVGIGQISSEVPQNLSASRPQDRQFILSSKKLLLSDSGFYLCAWRGQNNSPLHFGNGTRLTVT.

Comment on this clone: One end of the junction is discordant with germline, which a read error may explain. The rearrangement links TRBV7-7 to TRBJ1-1, with a weak D call TRBD1 (5 bases). Germline CDR1 reads SSHAT; CDR2 reads FNYEAQ (reference sequence). This CDR3 is built from 13 residues. For the CDR3, the DNA is TGTGCTAGCAGCCTAGGGGAAGGGACTGAAGCTTTCTTT. Amino acid sequence: CASSLGEGTEAFF. Based on the CDR3 plus reference TRBV7-7 and TRBJ1-1, the full variable domain is GAGVSQSPRYKVTKRGQDVTLRCDPISSHATLYWYQQALGQGPEFLTYFNYEAQPDKSGLPSDRFSAERPEGSISTLTIQRTEQRDSAMYRCASSLGEGTEAFFGQGTRLTVV.

The gene calls are TRBV19 and TRBJ1-4, with TRBD1 matching 7 bases. The CDR3 contains 14 residues. CDR1 LNHDA and CDR2 SQIVND come from the germline V gene (reference sequence). V lost 5 bases and J lost 4; bases outside the gene matches: 4. In DNA, the CDR3 is TGTGCCAGTAGTCCGGGACAGTATAATGAAAAACTGTTTTTT. Protein: CASSPGQYNEKLFF.

V gene TRBV5-1 combines with J gene TRBJ1-3; D ambiguous. The germline V and J ends were trimmed by 0 bases and 4 bases, with 11 bases remaining between them. The germline gives CDR1 SGHRS, CDR2 YFSETQ. The CDR3 is 15 amino acids. As DNA, the CDR3 is TGCGCCAGCAGCTTGGCCGAGACGGGAGGAAACACCATATATTTT. It specifies CASSLAETGGNTIYF. Full variable domain (rest looked up from reference TRBV5-1 and TRBJ1-3): KAGVTQTPRYLIKTRGQQVTLSCSPISGHRSVSWYQQTPGQGLQFLFEYFSETQRNKGNFPGRFSGRQFSNSRSEMNVSTLELGDSALYLCASSLAETGGNTIYFGEGSWLTVV.

The chain joins TRBV7-2 to TRBJ1-1; 7 bases align to TRBD1. The CDR3 consists of 16 residues. In germline, CDR1 is SGHTA, CDR2 FQGNSA. The V segment lost 1 base and the J segment 6 bases; nucleotides outside the gene matches: 11. The CDR3 protein is CASSLGSRGGYAEAFF. In DNA, the CDR3 is TGTGCCAGCAGCTTAGGGTCGAGAGGGGGCTACGCTGAAGCTTTCTTT.

This clone was recorded once. V gene TRBV11-2 combines with J gene TRBJ1-4; D ambiguous. Germline V CDR1 and CDR2: SGHAT, FQNNGV. The germline V and J ends were trimmed by 0 bases and 7 bases, with 12 bases remaining between them. This CDR3 has 15 residues. The CDR3 DNA follows: TGTGCCAGCAGCTTAGATGGGTGGAGACGTGAAAAACTGTTTTTT. The encoded protein is CASSLDGWRREKLFF.

The V and J genes are TRBV10-3 and TRBJ2-1, with 11 bases aligning to TRBD2. There are 16 residues in the CDR3. V gave up 2 bases and J gave up 10 bases; unmatched junction bases: 10. Germline V gene sequence: CDR1 ENHRY, CDR2 SYGVKD. The CDR3: CAISEGRLAGGDEQFF. DNA for the CDR3: TGTGCCATCAGTGAGGGTAGGCTAGCGGGGGGCGACGAGCAGTTCTTC.

The chain recombines TRBV5-1 with TRBJ2-2, with 12 bases fitting TRBD2. The CDR3 spans 16 residues. V lost 2 bases and J lost 8; bases outside the gene matches: 7. Germline V gene data show CDR1 as SGHRS and CDR2 as YFSETQ. The CDR3 is CASSLKTSGGLGELFF. DNA for the CDR3: TGCGCCAGCAGCTTAAAGACTAGCGGGGGACTTGGGGAGCTGTTTTTT.

The chain carries TRBV15 and TRBJ2-3; 8 bases match TRBD2. Losses at the gene ends were 11 bases for V and 4 bases for J; bases not matched to a gene: 8. The CDR3 extends over 13 amino acids. Germline CDR1 LNHNV, CDR2 YYDKDF (reference sequence). The DNA for the CDR3 is TGTGCCTCCTCGGGGGGGCAGGCAGATACGCAGTATTTT. This sequence encodes CASSGGQADTQYF. Filled out from reference TRBV15 and TRBJ2-3, the complete variable domain reads DAMVIQNPRYQVTQFGKPVTLSCSQTLNHNVMYWYQQKSSQAPKLLFHYYDKDFNNEADTPDNFQSRRPNTSFCFLDIRSPGLGDTAMYLCASSGGQADTQYFGPGTRLTVL.

The J gene is TRBJ2-1, the V gene TRBV7-9; D gene unclear. V lost 6 bases, J lost 10 bases, and 22 bases lay in between. CDR3 length equals 15 residues. Germline V gene lookup returns CDR1 SEHNR and CDR2 FQNEAQ (reference sequence). CDR3 loop: CASRDRRSAGEEQFF. The CDR3 DNA is TGTGCCAGCAGGGACCGGCGTTCGGCCGGCGAAGAGCAGTTCTTC. Supplemented by reference TRBV7-9 and TRBJ2-1, the full variable domain reads DTGVSQNPRHKITKRGQNVTFRCDPISEHNRLYWYRQTLGQGPEFLTYFQNEAQLEKSRLLSDRFSAERPKGSFSTLEIQRTEQGDSAMYLCASRDRRSAGEEQFFGPGTRLTVL.

This clone has a handful of counts. The gene calls are TRBV9 and TRBJ2-5; TRBD1 agrees at 8 bases. Germline trimming cut 4 bases from V and 5 bases from J; bases unmatched to any gene: 13. This CDR3 has 16 amino acids. Looked up from germline, CDR1 is SGDLS and CDR2 is YYNGEE. The CDR3 region is CASSPRQGTGGETQYF. CDR3 bases: TGTGCCAGCAGCCCCCGACAGGGGACGGGCGGGGAGACCCAGTACTTC.

The chain is built from TRBV5-4 and TRBJ2-3, with D unresolved. Deletions cut 3 bases from V and 6 bases from J, with 8 bases between. CDR3 length equals 12 residues. CDR1 is SGHNT and CDR2 is YYREEE in the germline V gene (reference sequence). The CDR3 nucleotides read TGTGCCAGCAGCTCTGCGGCGGATACGCAGTATTTT. Protein product: CASSSAADTQYF.